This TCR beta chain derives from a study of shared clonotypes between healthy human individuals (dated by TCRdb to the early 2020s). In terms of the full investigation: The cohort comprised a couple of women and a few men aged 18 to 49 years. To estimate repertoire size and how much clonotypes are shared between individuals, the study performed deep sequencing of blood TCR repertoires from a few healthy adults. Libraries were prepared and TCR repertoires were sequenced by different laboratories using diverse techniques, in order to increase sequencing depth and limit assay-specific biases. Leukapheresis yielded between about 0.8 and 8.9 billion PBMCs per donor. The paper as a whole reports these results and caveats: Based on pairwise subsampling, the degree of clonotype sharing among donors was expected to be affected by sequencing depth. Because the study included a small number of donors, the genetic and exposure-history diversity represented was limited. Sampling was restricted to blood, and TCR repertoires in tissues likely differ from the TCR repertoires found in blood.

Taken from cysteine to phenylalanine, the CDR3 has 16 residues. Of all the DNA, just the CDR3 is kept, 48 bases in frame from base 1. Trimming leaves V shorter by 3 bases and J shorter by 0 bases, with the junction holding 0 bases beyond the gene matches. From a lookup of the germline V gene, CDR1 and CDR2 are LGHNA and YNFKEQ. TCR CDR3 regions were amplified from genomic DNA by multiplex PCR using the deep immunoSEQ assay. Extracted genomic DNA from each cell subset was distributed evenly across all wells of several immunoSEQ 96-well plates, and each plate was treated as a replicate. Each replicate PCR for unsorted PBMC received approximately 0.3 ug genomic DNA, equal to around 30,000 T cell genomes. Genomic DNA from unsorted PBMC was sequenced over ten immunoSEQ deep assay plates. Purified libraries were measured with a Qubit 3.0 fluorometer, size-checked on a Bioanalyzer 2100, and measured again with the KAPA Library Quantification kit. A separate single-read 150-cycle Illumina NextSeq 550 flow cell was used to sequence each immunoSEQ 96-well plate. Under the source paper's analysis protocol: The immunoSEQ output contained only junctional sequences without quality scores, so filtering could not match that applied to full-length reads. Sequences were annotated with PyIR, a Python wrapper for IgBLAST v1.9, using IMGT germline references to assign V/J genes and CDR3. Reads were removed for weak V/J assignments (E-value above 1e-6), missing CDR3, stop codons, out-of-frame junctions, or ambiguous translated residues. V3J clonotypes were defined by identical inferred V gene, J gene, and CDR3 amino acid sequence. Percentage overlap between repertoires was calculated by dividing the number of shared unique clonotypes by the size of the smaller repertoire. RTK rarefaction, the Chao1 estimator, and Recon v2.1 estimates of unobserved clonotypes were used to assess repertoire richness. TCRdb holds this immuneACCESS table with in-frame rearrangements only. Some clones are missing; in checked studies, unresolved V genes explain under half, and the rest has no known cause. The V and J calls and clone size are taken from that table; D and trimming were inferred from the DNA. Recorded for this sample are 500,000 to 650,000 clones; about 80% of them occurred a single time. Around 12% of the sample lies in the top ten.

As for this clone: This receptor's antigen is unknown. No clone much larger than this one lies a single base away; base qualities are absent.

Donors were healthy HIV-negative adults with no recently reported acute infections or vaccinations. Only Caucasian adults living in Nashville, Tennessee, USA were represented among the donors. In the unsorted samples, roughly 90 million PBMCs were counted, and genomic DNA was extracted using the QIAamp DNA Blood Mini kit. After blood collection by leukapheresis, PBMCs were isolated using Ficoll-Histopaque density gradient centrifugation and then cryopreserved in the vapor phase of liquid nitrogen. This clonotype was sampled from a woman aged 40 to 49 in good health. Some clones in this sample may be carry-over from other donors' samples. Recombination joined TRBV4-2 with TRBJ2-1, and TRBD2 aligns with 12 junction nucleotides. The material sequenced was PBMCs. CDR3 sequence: CASSQTSGSSYNEQFF. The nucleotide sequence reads TGTGCCAGCAGCCAGACTAGCGGGAGCTCCTACAATGAGCAGTTCTTC.